This is a list of T cell receptor beta chains from one sample in a study of cytomegalovirus exposure and HLA in healthy donors. Generated by immunoSEQ multiplex PCR, the TCRdb table keeps only in-frame clones and is missing some. Among about 120,000 clones, around 77% were seen once, and the ten largest hold around 5.8%. Material for sequencing was PBMCs. The receptor set was obtained from a man aged 18 to 30 in good health and CMV-seropositive. Both conserved end residues are part of each CDR3. The D gene is left open where the match is weak. Clone size is not always given. Where it is, it says once, few, many or a class for expanded clones.

TRBD1 TRBJ1-1 TRBV19 NA TGTGCCAGTAGTAGTCACCGGACAGGGGGCGAAAACACTGAAGCTTTCTTT CASSSHRTGGENTEAFF
NA TRBJ2-3 TRBV7-6 NA TGTGCCAGCAGCCTTCTAGGGGGAGCAGATACGCAGTATTTT CASSLLGGADTQYF
NA TRBJ1-5 TRBV19 NA TGTGCCAGTAGAACCTATAGCAATCAGCCCCAGCATTTT CASRTYSNQPQHF
NA TRBJ2-6 TRBV6-1 few TGTGCCAGCAGTGAATGGGGAACTGGGGCCAACGGCCTGACTTTC CASSEWGTGANGLTF
TRBD1 TRBJ1-1 TRBV7-9 few TGTGCCAGCAGCTTAGCGCGGGTTAGGGACAGTGAAGCTTTCTTT CASSLARVRDSEAFF
NA TRBJ1-5 TRBV10-1 NA TGCGCCAGCAGTGAAGGACAACAGCCCCAGCATTTT CASSEGQQPQHF
NA TRBJ2-1 TRBV7-9 few TGTGCCAGCAGCCCTGACAACTACAATGAGCAGTTCTTC CASSPDNYNEQFF
NA TRBJ1-2 TRBV4-1 NA TGCGCCAGCAGCCAAGACAAAGCGTATGGCTACACCTTC CASSQDKAYGYTF
NA TRBJ1-4 TRBV7-9 NA TGTGCCAGCAGCTTAGAGGGCGGGTTAGGAGAAAAACTGTTTTTT CASSLEGGLGEKLFF
TRBD1 TRBJ2-7 TRBV30 NA TGTGCCGGAACAGGGGGAGGCTACGAGCAGTACTTC CAGTGGGYEQYF
TRBD1 TRBJ2-5 TRBV6-6 NA TGTGCCAGCAGTACCGATGACAGGGGGCAGCAAGAGACCCAGTACTTC CASSTDDRGQQETQYF
NA TRBJ2-1 TRBV27 NA TGTGCCAGCAGTTCGGGGTCTTCCTACAATGAGCAGTTCTTC CASSSGSSYNEQFF
NA TRBJ1-1 TRBV7-2 NA TGTGCCAGCAGCCAAGAAGCTTTCTTT CASSQEAFF
NA TRBJ1-3 TRBV9 NA TGTGCCAGCAGGACCTACAGACGCTCTGGAAACACCATATATTTT CASRTYRRSGNTIYF
NA TRBJ2-7 TRBV9 NA TGTGCCAGCAGCGTAGGCCCAGGGTCCTACGAGCAGTACTTC CASSVGPGSYEQYF
NA TRBJ2-7 TRBV5-1 NA TGCGCCAGCAGCTTGCCCGCAAGGGGTGGATACAAGCAGTACTTC CASSLPARGGYKQYF
NA TRBJ1-5 TRBV28 NA TGTGCCAGCAGTAGGGGTCAGCCCCAGCATTTT CASSRGQPQHF